These 17 T cell receptor beta chains came from one sample sequenced in a study of OX40 agonist ivuxolimab in advanced cancers. Receptor amplification or capture employed the immunoSEQ multiplex PCR assay. TCRdb re-hosts the immuneACCESS table, in-frame sequences only. Its copies lack some clones; in the studies checked, an unresolved V gene accounts for under half of them, and the cause for the rest is not known. Within this sample are 96,000 or so clones, with under 90% of them counted one time only. Clones ranked in the top ten supply 4.5% to 6% of the sample. The specimen was CD4+ or CD8+ T cells sorted from blood, collected in a trial of the OX40 agonist ivuxolimab. The receptors come from an adult with an advanced solid tumor such as melanoma, head and neck, liver or kidney cancer.

In DNA, the CDR3 is TGTGCCAGCAGCTTAAGCGTTAGCTCCTACGAGCAGTACTTC. It codes for CASSLSVSSYEQYF. The chain uses TRBV7-8 and TRBJ2-7; D remains unclear. The ends were cut back, 2 bases at V and 0 bases at J, with 8 bases in the middle. The CDR3 has 14 residues. In germline, CDR1 is SGHVS, CDR2 FQNEAQ.

V usage is TRBV6-6 and J usage is TRBJ1-2; 11 bases agree with TRBD1. CDR3 length: 15 residues. Germline trimming cut 2 bases from V and 8 bases from J; bases unmatched to any gene: 7. Germline V gene lookup returns CDR1 MNHNY and CDR2 SVGAGI (reference sequence). CDR3 coding DNA: TGTGCCAGCAGTTACACGATGGGACAGGGGGGAGGCTACACCTTC. It is translated as CASSYTMGQGGGYTF.

This clone appeared once. The chain combines TRBV9 with TRBJ1-1; TRBD1 agrees at 7 bases. This CDR3 region has 15 residues. V trimming: 4 bases; J trimming: 4 bases; junction bases outside the gene matches: 10. CDR1 is SGDLS and CDR2 is YYNGEE in the germline V gene. CDR3 DNA sequence: TGTGCCAGCAGCCTCCTCAGCGGGACAGCCACTGAAGCTTTCTTT. Residues: CASSLLSGTATEAFF.

V and J are TRBV10-3 and TRBJ2-3, with D maybe TRBD1 (5 bases). V was clipped by 3 bases and J by 4 bases, with 14 bases between them. CDR1 and CDR2 (germline): ENHRY, SYGVKD. The CDR3 sequence is 15 residues long. The CDR3 here is CAISDPRAGADTQYF. In DNA, the CDR3 is TGTGCCATCAGTGACCCCAGGGCCGGAGCAGATACGCAGTATTTT.

The rearrangement uses TRBV29-1 and TRBJ1-1; D gene uncertain. The CDR3 sequence is 13 residues long. CDR1 SQVTM and CDR2 ANQGSEA come from the germline V gene. V shed 1 base and J shed 1 base, with 7 bases lying between them. The CDR3 region has the DNA TGCAGCGTTGAAGGGGCCTCGAACACTGAAGCTTTCTTT. This translates into CSVEGASNTEAFF. Complete variable domain (other parts from reference TRBV29-1 and TRBJ1-1): SAVISQKPSRDICQRGTSLTIQCQVDSQVTMMFWYRQQPGQSLTLIATANQGSEATYESGFVIDKFPISRPNLTFSTLTVSNMSPEDSSIYLCSVEGASNTEAFFGQGTRLTVV.

The V gene is TRBV5-6, the J gene TRBJ1-1; D may be TRBD1 (6 bases). The CDR3 consists of 12 residues. The germline CDR1 and CDR2 sequences are SGHDT and YYEEEE. Trimming stripped 10 bases from V and 4 bases from J, with 14 bases between. The CDR3 bases are TGTGCCTGCAACTCCAGGGGCACTGAAGCTTTCTTT. Its protein product is CACNSRGTEAFF. The entire variable domain, with the rest obtained from reference TRBV5-6 and TRBJ1-1, is as follows: DAGVTQSPTHLIKTRGQQVTLRCSPKSGHDTVSWYQQALGQGPQFIFQYYEEEERQRGNFPDRFSGHQFPNYSSELNVNALLLGDSALYLCACNSRGTEAFFGQGTRLTVV.

The gene calls are TRBV2 and TRBJ2-2; no reliable D call. CDR3 length equals 16 residues. The V end lost 2 bases, the J end lost 5 bases, and 15 bases lay between the germline ends. CDR1 SNHLY and CDR2 FYNNEI come from the germline V gene. CDR3 nucleotide sequence: TGTGCCAGCAGTGAAACGAAGGGTATAATTACCGGGGAGCTGTTTTTT. The encoded protein is CASSETKGIITGELFF. Filled out from reference TRBV2 and TRBJ2-2, the complete variable domain reads EPEVTQTPSHQVTQMGQEVILRCVPISNHLYFYWYRQILGQKVEFLVSFYNNEISEKSEIFDDQFSVERPDGSNFTLKIRSTKLEDSAMYFCASSETKGIITGELFFGEGSRLTVL.

The V gene is TRBV7-9, the J gene TRBJ1-1, with a tentative D call TRBD1 (5 bases). Germline lookup yields CDR1 SEHNR and CDR2 FQNEAQ (reference sequence). V was shortened by 3 bases and J by 4 bases, with 12 bases between the two germline ends. The CDR3 loop spans 14 amino acids. CDR3 nucleotide sequence: TGTGCCAGCAGCTTGGAAAGGGACGGCACTGAAGCTTTCTTT. Protein: CASSLERDGTEAFF.

CDR3 sequence reads: CASSPLGGPNYGYTF. The CDR3 coding sequence is TGTGCCAGCTCACCACTAGGCGGGCCAAACTATGGCTACACCTTC. This sequence joins TRBV18 and TRBJ1-2, with no clear D. Germline V CDR1 and CDR2: KGHSH, LQKENI. The CDR3 sequence is 15 residues long. Trimming removed 1 base at V and 2 bases at J, with 11 bases between.

The V and J genes are TRBV27 and TRBJ2-7; TRBD1 matches 8 bases. This CDR3 is 14 amino acids long. Germline CDR1 MNHEY, CDR2 SMNVEV (reference sequence). V trimming: 6 bases; J trimming: 5 bases; junction bases outside the gene matches: 9. The CDR3 is CASSRTGYVDEQYF. In DNA, the CDR3 is TGTGCCAGCAGCCGGACAGGGTATGTGGACGAGCAGTACTTC.

This chain uses TRBV28 with TRBJ1-2; no definite D call. This CDR3 region has 15 residues. Trimming left V 6 bases short and J 1 base short, with 15 bases between. The germline CDR1 and CDR2 sequences are MDHEN and SYDVKM. The CDR3 DNA reads TGTGCCAGCAGACGCTCGGACGGGTTTAACTATGGCTACACCTTC. Its translation: CASRRSDGFNYGYTF.

The genes are TRBV2 and TRBJ1-2; D is undetermined. The CDR3 is made up of 14 amino acids. CDR1 is SNHLY and CDR2 is FYNNEI in the germline V gene. The ends were cut back, 1 base at V and 0 bases at J, with 6 bases in the middle. CDR3 nucleotide sequence: TGTGCCAGCAGTGAAGGGGCAGCTAACTATGGCTACACCTTC. It encodes CASSEGAANYGYTF.

The CDR3 loop reads CASSLEWRTSGRGETQYF. CDR3 nucleotides: TGCGCCAGCAGCTTAGAGTGGAGGACTAGCGGGAGAGGAGAGACCCAGTACTTC. The chain is built from TRBV5-1 and TRBJ2-5; 13 bases fit TRBD2. Germline CDR1 reads SGHRS; CDR2 reads YFSETQ. V lost 2 bases, J lost 4 bases, and 11 bases stayed unmatched. This CDR3 has 18 amino acids.

The chain couples TRBV10-3 to TRBJ1-4; possible D gene TRBD1, 5 bases. The CDR3 covers 12 residues. Trimming pared 4 bases from V and 8 bases from J, leaving 8 bases between. Germline values: CDR1 ENHRY, CDR2 SYGVKD. The chain's CDR3 is CAISATGEKLFF. The CDR3 coding sequence is TGTGCCATCAGTGCCACAGGCGAAAAACTGTTTTTT.

This clone was seen a handful of times. The rearrangement links TRBV6-6 to TRBJ2-7; possibly TRBD2 for D (5 bases). The CDR3 sequence is 16 residues long. CDR1 and CDR2 from the germline V gene are MNHNY and SVGAGI (reference sequence). V shed 0 bases and J shed 6 bases, with 18 bases lying between them. The chain's CDR3 is CASSYSIRDSNCEQYF. The CDR3 coding sequence is TGTGCCAGCAGTTACTCGATCCGGGATAGTAATTGCGAGCAGTACTTC.

In nucleotides, the CDR3 is TGTGCCATCTCGCCAGGGGTCGAGACCCAGTACTTC. Translated, it gives CAISPGVETQYF. The chain uses TRBV10-3 and TRBJ2-5, with TRBD1 as a possible D gene (6 bases). Germline loops: CDR1 ENHRY, CDR2 SYGVKD. The germline V and J ends were trimmed by 8 bases and 5 bases, with 12 bases remaining between them. The CDR3 consists of 12 residues.

The chain links TRBV7-7 to TRBJ2-5, with TRBD1 matching 8 bases. From germline, CDR1 is SSHAT and CDR2 FNYEAQ (reference sequence). The ends lost 1 base at V and 5 bases at J; junction bases unmatched: 21. CDR3 length equals 20 residues. Here the CDR3 reads CASSLGPGGDAGPVWETQYF. CDR3 nucleotide sequence: TGTGCCAGCAGCTTAGGTCCAGGGGGCGATGCGGGACCCGTTTGGGAGACCCAGTACTTC. The full variable domain, rest sourced from reference TRBV7-7 and TRBJ2-5, is GAGVSQSPRYKVTKRGQDVTLRCDPISSHATLYWYQQALGQGPEFLTYFNYEAQPDKSGLPSDRFSAERPEGSISTLTIQRTEQRDSAMYRCASSLGPGGDAGPVWETQYFGPGTRLLVL.